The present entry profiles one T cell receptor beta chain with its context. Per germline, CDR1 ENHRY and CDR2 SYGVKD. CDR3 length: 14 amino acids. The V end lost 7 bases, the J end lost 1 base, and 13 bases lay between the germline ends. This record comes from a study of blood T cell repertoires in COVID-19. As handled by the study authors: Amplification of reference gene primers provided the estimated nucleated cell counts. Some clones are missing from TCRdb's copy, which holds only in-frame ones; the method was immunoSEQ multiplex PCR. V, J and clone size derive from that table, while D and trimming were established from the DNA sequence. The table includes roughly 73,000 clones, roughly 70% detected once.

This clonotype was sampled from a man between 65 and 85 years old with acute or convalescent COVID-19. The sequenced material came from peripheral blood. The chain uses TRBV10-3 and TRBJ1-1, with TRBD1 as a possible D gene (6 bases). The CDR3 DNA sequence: TGTGCCATCAATACAGGGTTTGGGAACACTGAAGCTTTCTTT. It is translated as CAINTGFGNTEAFF.